The 14 T cell receptor beta chains below come from one sample, sequenced in a study of T cell responses to AZD1222 COVID-19 vaccine. Generated by immunoSEQ multiplex PCR, the TCRdb table keeps only in-frame clones and is missing some. The repertoire holds approximately 70,000 clones, with 82% as singletons. The starting material was peripheral blood, obtained on day 0 of AZD1222 vaccination. Every receptor here comes from an adult in good health.

This clone has just one count. The chain carries TRBV29-1 and TRBJ2-1; D uncertain. V lost 7 bases to trimming and J lost 5 bases, with 9 bases between them. Germline CDR1 reads SQVTM; CDR2 reads ANQGSEA. The CDR3 is 11 residues long. This CDR3 reads CSAGWDNEQFF. In DNA, the CDR3 is TGCAGCGCCGGGTGGGACAATGAGCAGTTCTTC.

This chain uses TRBV5-1 with TRBJ1-1; a weak D match, TRBD1 (5 bases). The length of the CDR3 is 16 residues. V lost 1 base and J lost 0, with 13 bases in between. Per germline, CDR1 SGHRS and CDR2 YFSETQ. DNA of the CDR3: TGCGCCAGCAGCTTGCCCCACGACAGTATGAACACTGAAGCTTTCTTT. This gives the protein CASSLPHDSMNTEAFF.

J is TRBJ1-5 and V is TRBV6-5; TRBD1 is a possible D gene (6 bases). The CDR3 length is 13 residues. Per germline, CDR1 MNHEY and CDR2 SVGAGI. The germline V and J ends were trimmed by 8 bases and 3 bases, with 11 bases remaining between them. The CDR3 loop is CASHTGTNQPQHF. The CDR3, as DNA: TGTGCCAGCCACACAGGGACCAATCAGCCCCAGCATTTT.

The rearrangement joins TRBV10-2 to TRBJ1-4; the D gene is possibly TRBD1 (6 bases). The CDR3 consists of 13 residues. Germline values: CDR1 WSHSY, CDR2 SAAADI. V dropped 6 bases and J dropped 4 bases, with 9 bases sitting between them. The CDR3 DNA follows: TGCGCCAGCAGCCAGGGGTTTAATGAAAAACTGTTTTTT. As protein: CASSQGFNEKLFF.

The chain links TRBV11-1 to TRBJ2-7, with 10 bases that match TRBD1. Germline CDR1 reads SGHAT; CDR2 reads FQDESV (reference sequence). The CDR3 extends over 15 amino acids. V shed 5 bases and J 3 bases; nucleotides not matched to a gene: 7. In nucleotides, the CDR3 is TGTGCCAGCAGCCTCGGGACAGGGGAGCTCTACGAGCAGTACTTC. Translation: CASSLGTGELYEQYF.

The J gene is TRBJ2-7, the V gene TRBV3-1 (or the pseudogene TRBV3-2); 7 positions agree with TRBD1. CDR3 length equals 15 residues. CDR1 is LGHDT and CDR2 is YNNKEL in the germline V gene (reference sequence). V lost 0 bases to trimming and J lost 9 bases; unmatched junction nucleotides: 11. CDR3 bases: TGTGCCAGCAGCCAAGATACTTCCGTGGGACAGAGGCAGTACTTC. The encoded protein is CASSQDTSVGQRQYF.

This sequence joins TRBV2 and TRBJ1-1; 8 positions agree with TRBD1. This CDR3 region has 14 residues. The germline V gene encodes CDR1 SNHLY and CDR2 FYNNEI. The V segment lost 6 bases and the J segment 5 bases; nucleotides outside the gene matches: 8. The CDR3 loop reads CASRERQGWTEAFF. The CDR3 DNA reads TGTGCCAGCAGAGAAAGACAGGGGTGGACTGAAGCTTTCTTT.

This chain connects TRBV9 to TRBJ2-1; D unresolved. Trimming shortened V by 0 bases and J by 3 bases, and 7 bases separated the two germline ends. The CDR3 is made up of 14 amino acids. CDR1 is SGDLS and CDR2 is YYNGEE in the germline V gene. This chain's CDR3 is CASSVEALYNEQFF. Written as DNA, the CDR3 is TGTGCCAGCAGCGTAGAAGCTCTCTACAATGAGCAGTTCTTC.

The chain links TRBV2 to TRBJ1-2, with D tentatively TRBD1 (5 bases). V lost 8 bases and J lost 0, with 13 bases in between. This CDR3 comprises 14 residues. Germline V gene lookup returns CDR1 SNHLY and CDR2 FYNNEI. In nucleotides, the CDR3 is TGTGCCAGCTACAGACAGCTTTCTAACTATGGCTACACCTTC. Protein product: CASYRQLSNYGYTF.

This rearrangement joins TRBV2 to TRBJ2-1; 14 nucleotides agree with TRBD2. The CDR3 runs to 14 residues. Germline V CDR1 and CDR2: SNHLY, FYNNEI. V dropped 7 bases and J dropped 8; count of bases not matched to a gene: 4. The CDR3 nucleotides read TGTGCCAGCACCGGGACTAGCGGGGGTCATGAGCAGTTCTTC. Encoded protein: CASTGTSGGHEQFF.

V usage is TRBV11-2 and J usage is TRBJ1-2; tentative D call: TRBD1 (5 bases). V was trimmed by 0 bases and J by 7 bases, leaving 9 bases between them. CDR3 length: 13 amino acids. Germline CDR1 is SGHAT and CDR2 is FQNNGV. The DNA of the CDR3 is TGTGCCAGCAGCTTAGATATGCAGGGTGGCTACACCTTC. Amino acids: CASSLDMQGGYTF.

The chain employs TRBV5-3 and TRBJ2-2; D not certain. TRBV5-3 is an open reading frame, and its role is uncertain. This CDR3 contains 14 residues. V was shortened by 1 base and J by 6 bases, with 10 bases between the two germline ends. The CDR3 DNA is TGTGCCAGAAGCTTGTTTGTGGTTCCCGGGGAGCTGTTTTTT. Its protein is CARSLFVVPGELFF.

The genes are TRBV29-1 and TRBJ1-2; D possibly corresponds to TRBD1 (6 bases). Per germline, CDR1 SQVTM and CDR2 ANQGSEA. The V end was cut by 6 bases, the J end by 4 bases, with 12 bases between. The CDR3 covers 12 residues. DNA for the CDR3: TGCAGCGTGGCGGCAGGGGTCTATGGCTACACCTTC. Protein: CSVAAGVYGYTF.

The gene calls are TRBV19 and TRBJ1-6; 7 positions match TRBD1. CDR1 is LNHDA and CDR2 is SQIVND in the germline V gene (reference sequence). The CDR3 loop spans 15 amino acids. After removal of 3 bases from V and 10 bases from J, the junction contained 9 bases not matched to a gene. CDR3 protein: CASSMVYRGQSPLHF. Written as DNA, the CDR3 is TGTGCCAGTAGTATGGTCTACAGGGGTCAATCACCCCTCCACTTT.